This T cell receptor (beta chain) was profiled in a study of T cell responses to AZD1222 COVID-19 vaccine. General study points: Spike-specific TCR breadth rose after two AZD1222 doses, and depth rose as well. Samples come after the peak T cell response, not at day 14.

Some clones are missing from TCRdb's copy, which holds only in-frame ones; the method was immunoSEQ multiplex PCR. Here the sample spans about 160,000 clones, about 91% being singletons. With respect to this clone: What it binds is not known.

This CDR3 contains 15 residues. The germline V and J ends were trimmed by 5 bases and 2 bases, with 12 bases remaining between them. Germline V gene data show CDR1 as SGHVS and CDR2 as FQNEAQ. The chain recombines TRBV7-8 with TRBJ1-4; D remains ambiguous. Sequencing was performed on peripheral blood, taken 28 days after the second AZD1222 dose. The clonotype comes from an adult who received the AZD1222 COVID-19 vaccine. CDR3 region: CASSPAVGTNEKLFF. In nucleotides, the CDR3 is TGTGCCAGCAGCCCCGCGGTCGGGACTAATGAAAAACTGTTTTTT.